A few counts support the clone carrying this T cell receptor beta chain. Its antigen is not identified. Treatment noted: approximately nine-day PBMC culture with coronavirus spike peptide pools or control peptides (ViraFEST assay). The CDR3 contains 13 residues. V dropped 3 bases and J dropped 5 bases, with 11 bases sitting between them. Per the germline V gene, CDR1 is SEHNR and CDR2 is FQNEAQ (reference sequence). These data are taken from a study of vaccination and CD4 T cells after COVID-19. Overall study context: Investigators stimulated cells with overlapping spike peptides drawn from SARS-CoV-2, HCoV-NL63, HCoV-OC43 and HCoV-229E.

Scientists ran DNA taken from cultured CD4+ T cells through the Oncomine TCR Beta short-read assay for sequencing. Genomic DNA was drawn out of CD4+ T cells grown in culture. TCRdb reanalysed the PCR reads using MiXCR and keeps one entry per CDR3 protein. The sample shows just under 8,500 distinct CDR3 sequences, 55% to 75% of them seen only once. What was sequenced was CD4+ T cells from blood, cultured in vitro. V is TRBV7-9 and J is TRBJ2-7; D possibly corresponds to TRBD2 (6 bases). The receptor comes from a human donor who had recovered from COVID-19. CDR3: CASSFRGTNEQYF. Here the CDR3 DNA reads TGTGCCAGCAGCTTCCGGGGGACCAACGAGCAGTACTTC.